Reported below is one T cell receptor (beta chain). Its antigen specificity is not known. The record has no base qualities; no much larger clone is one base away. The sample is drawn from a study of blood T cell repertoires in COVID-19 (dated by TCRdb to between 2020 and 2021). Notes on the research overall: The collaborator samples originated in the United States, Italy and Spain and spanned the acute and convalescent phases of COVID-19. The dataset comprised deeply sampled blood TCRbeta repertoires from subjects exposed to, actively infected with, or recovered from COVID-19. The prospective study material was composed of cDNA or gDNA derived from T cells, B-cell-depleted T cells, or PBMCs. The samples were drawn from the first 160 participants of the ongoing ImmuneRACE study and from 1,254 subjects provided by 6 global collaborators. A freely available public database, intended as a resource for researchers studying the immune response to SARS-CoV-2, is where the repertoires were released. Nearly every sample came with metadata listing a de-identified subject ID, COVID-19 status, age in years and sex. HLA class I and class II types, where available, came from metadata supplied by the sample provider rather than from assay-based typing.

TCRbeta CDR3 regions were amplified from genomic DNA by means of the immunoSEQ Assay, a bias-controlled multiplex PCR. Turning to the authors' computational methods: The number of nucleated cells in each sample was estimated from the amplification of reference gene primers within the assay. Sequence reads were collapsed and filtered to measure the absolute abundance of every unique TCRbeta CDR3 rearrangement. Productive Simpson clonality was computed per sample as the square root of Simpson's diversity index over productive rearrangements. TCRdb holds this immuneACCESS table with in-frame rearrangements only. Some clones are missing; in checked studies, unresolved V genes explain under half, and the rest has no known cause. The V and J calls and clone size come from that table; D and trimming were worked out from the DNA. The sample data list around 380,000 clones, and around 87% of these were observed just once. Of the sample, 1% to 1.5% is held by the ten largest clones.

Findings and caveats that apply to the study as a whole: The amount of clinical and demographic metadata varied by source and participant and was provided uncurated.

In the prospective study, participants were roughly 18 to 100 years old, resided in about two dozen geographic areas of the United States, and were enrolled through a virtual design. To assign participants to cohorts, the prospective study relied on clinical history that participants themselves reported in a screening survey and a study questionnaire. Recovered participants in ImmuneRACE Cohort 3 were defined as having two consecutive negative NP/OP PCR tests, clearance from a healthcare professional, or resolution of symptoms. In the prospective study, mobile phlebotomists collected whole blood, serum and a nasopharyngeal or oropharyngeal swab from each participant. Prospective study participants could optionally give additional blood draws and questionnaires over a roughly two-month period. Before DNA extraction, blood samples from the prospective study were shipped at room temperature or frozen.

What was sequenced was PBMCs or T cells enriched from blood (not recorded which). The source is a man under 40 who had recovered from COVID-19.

The DNA reads TGTGCCAGCAGCTTAGGGTTCAGGGATGAAGCTTTCTTT. Its protein reads: CASSLGFRDEAFF. The V and J segments used are TRBV11-2 and TRBJ1-1; TRBD1 could be the D gene, as 5 bases match. The junction shows trimming of 1 base on V and 7 bases on J, plus 10 bases between the germline ends. Per the germline V gene, SGHAT is the CDR1 and FQNNGV is the CDR2. Inclusive of the bounding cysteine and phenylalanine, the CDR3 is 13 residues long. The retained sequence is limited to the CDR3, 39 bases, with the frame set at the first base.